This TCR beta chain is from a study of blood T cell repertoires in COVID-19. The CDR3 has 14 amino acids. Germline V CDR1 and CDR2: MDHEN, SYDVKM. V lost 6 bases, J lost 2 bases, and 11 bases lay in between. TCRdb's copy holds only in-frame clones and misses some; the assay was immunoSEQ multiplex PCR. This table has 200,000 to 250,000 clones, roughly 89% appearing once. Sample: peripheral blood. The source of this sequence is a man in his sixties who had recovered from COVID-19. J is TRBJ2-4 and V is TRBV28; a possible D gene is TRBD1 (5 bases). In DNA form, the CDR3 reads TGTGCCAGCAGCTGGGGCAAGTCCAAAAACATTCAGTACTTC. It codes for CASSWGKSKNIQYF.